This TCR beta chain came from a study of cytomegalovirus exposure and HLA in healthy donors. Study results and caveats: Specific recognition of CMV antigens was confirmed in vitro for a few chains (all CMV-associated). On later analysis, the bulk of CMV-associated TCR beta chains appeared to be HLA-restricted. Earlier findings revealed that most TCR beta V segments proved productive either about 87% or about 30% of the time.

The PCR used 60 Vbeta and 13 Jbeta primers. Repertoires were generated with immunoSEQ multiplex PCR, while TCRdb's copy carries only in-frame clones and drops some. Here the sample spans 150,000 to 200,000 clones, over 65% being singletons. At sampling all donors were nominally healthy, likely with unrecorded immune exposures. Turning to this clone: Its specificity is unknown.

V lost 5 bases, J lost 3 bases, and 4 bases stayed unmatched. CDR3 length: 14 residues. Looked up from germline, CDR1 is SGHTA and CDR2 is FQGTGA. This clonotype was sampled from a woman between 40 and 50 years old in good health and CMV-seronegative. Sequenced: PBMCs. The rearrangement links TRBV7-3 to TRBJ1-1; 9 bases line up with TRBD1. The CDR3 here is CASSLQGADTEAFF. DNA of the CDR3: TGTGCCAGCAGCCTACAGGGGGCCGACACTGAAGCTTTCTTT.